The 22 T cell receptor beta chains in this list originate from one sample, sequenced in a study of blood T cell repertoires in COVID-19. Using immunoSEQ multiplex PCR, the repertoire was profiled, and TCRdb retains in-frame clones only, with some absent. The sample lists about 130,000 clones; approximately 85% were seen once. Sequencing was carried out using peripheral blood. These receptors were collected from a woman over 75 with COVID-19, enrolled during active disease.

This clone appeared a few times. The DNA of the CDR3 is TGCAGCGTCCTTCAGACATATAACTATGGCTACACCTTC. Encoded protein: CSVLQTYNYGYTF. The chain joins TRBV29-1 to TRBJ1-2, with no clear D. The CDR3 extends over 13 amino acids. Germline V lookup: CDR1 SQVTM, CDR2 ANQGSEA. V was trimmed by 6 bases and J by 1 base, leaving 12 bases between them.

The DNA of the CDR3 is TGTGCCAGCGCCACGGCAGGGCCTAACGGGTATGGCTACACCTTC. As protein: CASATAGPNGYGYTF. The rearrangement joins TRBV4-2 to TRBJ1-2; weak D call: TRBD1 (5 bases). V gave up 8 bases and J gave up 5 bases, with 21 bases separating them. The CDR3 is made up of 15 amino acids. Germline V lookup: CDR1 LGHNA, CDR2 YNFKEQ.

This clone was detected only a few times. This rearrangement joins TRBV29-1 to TRBJ2-7; a weak D match, TRBD2 (5 bases). V lost 5 bases and J lost 6, with 26 bases in between. The CDR3 runs to 16 residues. Germline assignment: CDR1 SQVTM and CDR2 ANQGSEA. CDR3 DNA sequence: TGCAGCGTTCTTGCGCCCTTAACTAGTTCTGCTTCCGAGCAGTACTTC. Translating it yields CSVLAPLTSSASEQYF.

The chain recombines TRBV6-6 with TRBJ1-1; the D is unclear. The germline V gene encodes CDR1 MNHNY and CDR2 SVGAGI (reference sequence). The V end lost 2 bases, the J end lost 3 bases, and 7 bases lay between the germline ends. The CDR3 contains 13 residues. The CDR3 DNA is TGTGCCAGCAGTTACGAGGTTCACACTGAAGCTTTCTTT. Translated: CASSYEVHTEAFF.

This clone was seen a few times. The chain joins TRBV10-3 to TRBJ1-1, with TRBD1 matching 7 bases. Trimming at V came to 9 bases and at J to 6 bases, leaving 10 bases not matched to a gene. The CDR3 is 13 residues long. Germline assignment: CDR1 ENHRY and CDR2 SYGVKD. This CDR3 reads CAIRQGTEAEAFF. For the CDR3, the DNA is TGTGCCATTCGACAGGGAACCGAGGCTGAAGCTTTCTTT.

This chain uses TRBV10-3 with TRBJ2-1; 10 positions agree with TRBD1. V lost 6 bases to trimming and J lost 0 bases; unmatched junction nucleotides: 11. The germline gives CDR1 ENHRY, CDR2 SYGVKD. This CDR3 contains 18 residues. CDR3: CAIRSPGTGENSYNEQFF. The CDR3 DNA sequence: TGTGCCATCAGGAGTCCCGGGACAGGGGAAAACTCCTACAATGAGCAGTTCTTC.

The rearrangement links TRBV5-1 to TRBJ2-3, with D perhaps TRBD1 (6 bases). Trimming removed 2 bases from V and 3 bases from J, with 13 bases in between. CDR3 length equals 15 residues. Germline CDR1 and CDR2: SGHRS and YFSETQ. DNA for the CDR3: TGCGCCAGCAGCTTCGCTTTTAGGGGGACAGATACGCAGTATTTT. Protein product: CASSFAFRGTDTQYF. Complete variable domain (other parts from reference TRBV5-1 and TRBJ2-3): KAGVTQTPRYLIKTRGQQVTLSCSPISGHRSVSWYQQTPGQGLQFLFEYFSETQRNKGNFPGRFSGRQFSNSRSEMNVSTLELGDSALYLCASSFAFRGTDTQYFGPGTRLTVL.

This chain links TRBV15 with TRBJ1-1, with D uncertain. Germline assignment: CDR1 LNHNV and CDR2 YYDKDF (reference sequence). Trimming took off 1 base at V and 5 bases at J, with 8 bases between the two ends. The CDR3 has 13 amino acids. The CDR3 protein is CATSRGERTEAFF. The CDR3 region has the DNA TGTGCCACCAGCAGAGGAGAACGGACTGAAGCTTTCTTT.

This rearrangement joins TRBV25-1 to TRBJ1-1; the D gene is possibly TRBD1 (5 bases). V lost 1 base, J lost 8 bases, and 11 bases lay in between. CDR3 length: 13 amino acids. CDR1 MGHDK and CDR2 SYGVNS come from the germline V gene. CDR3 in DNA: TGTGCCAGCAGTGAATGGGCGGGGGGGGAAGCTTTCTTT. Its translation: CASSEWAGGEAFF.

The chain is built from TRBV9 and TRBJ2-3; 8 positions agree with TRBD2. Germline CDR1 and CDR2: SGDLS and YYNGEE. There are 15 residues in the CDR3. After removal of 5 bases from V and 4 bases from J, the junction contained 9 bases not matched to a gene. The CDR3 DNA is TGTGCCAGCAGTCGAAGCGGGAGTCGGGCAGATACGCAGTATTTT. Its protein is CASSRSGSRADTQYF.

This clone was counted a few times. The chain joins TRBV20-1 to TRBJ1-2; D ambiguous. Trimming shortened V by 4 bases and J by 3 bases, and 3 bases separated the two germline ends. The CDR3 sequence is 10 residues long. Germline V gene data show CDR1 as DFQATT and CDR2 as SNEGSKA (reference sequence). The CDR3, as DNA: TGCAGTGCTATCGACTATGGCTACACCTTC. Encoded protein: CSAIDYGYTF.

Written as DNA, the CDR3 is TGTGCCAGCAGGGAGAGGTCTGGAAACACCATATATTTT. Amino acids: CASRERSGNTIYF. The chain carries TRBV6-5 and TRBJ1-3; D remains ambiguous. This CDR3 is built from 13 residues. The V and J ends lost 6 bases and 1 base respectively, with 7 bases between them. The germline V gene has CDR1 MNHEY and CDR2 SVGAGI.

This clone was detected only a few times. The V call is TRBV7-3, the J call TRBJ2-1, with TRBD2 matching 7 bases. This CDR3 contains 18 residues. V was pared by 0 bases and J by 1 base, with 9 bases of the junction left unmatched. In germline, CDR1 is SGHTA, CDR2 FQGTGA. The CDR3 sequence is CASSLTAIAGRSYNEQFF. CDR3 sequence (DNA): TGTGCCAGCAGCTTAACAGCGATAGCGGGCCGATCCTACAATGAGCAGTTCTTC.

The chain has TRBV19 and TRBJ2-7; maybe TRBD1 (5 bases). The V end was cut by 2 bases, the J end by 0 bases, with 14 bases between. The CDR3 runs 16 residues. CDR1 is LNHDA and CDR2 is SQIVND in the germline V gene (reference sequence). The CDR3 here is CASSITIQVSSYEQYF. The CDR3 coding sequence is TGTGCCAGTAGTATAACCATACAGGTCAGCTCCTACGAGCAGTACTTC.

Only one count was recorded for this clone. The rearrangement joins TRBV4-3 to TRBJ2-4; D is ambiguous. The CDR3 length is 13 residues. Germline-derived CDR1 and CDR2 are LGHNA and YSLEER. Trimming removed 0 bases from V and 9 bases from J, with 9 bases in between. The CDR3 region has the DNA TGCGCCAGCAGCCAAGAACCGTCCGGCATTCAGTACTTC. It translates to CASSQEPSGIQYF.

V usage is TRBV19 and J usage is TRBJ2-6; the D gene is possibly TRBD1 (5 bases). The V end was cut by 10 bases, the J end by 2 bases, with 21 bases between. Germline V gene sequence: CDR1 LNHDA, CDR2 SQIVND (reference sequence). This CDR3 spans 17 amino acids. CDR3 protein: CATSDRTLGTGANVLTF. The CDR3 coding sequence is TGTGCCACCTCAGACAGAACCTTGGGGACTGGGGCCAACGTCCTGACTTTC.

In this sample, this clone turned up a few times. The chain employs TRBV5-1 and TRBJ1-2; 8 positions agree with TRBD1. V gave up 1 base and J gave up 6 bases; unmatched junction bases: 11. CDR3 size: 16 residues. Germline lookup yields CDR1 SGHRS and CDR2 YFSETQ. As DNA, the CDR3 is TGCGCCAGCAGCTTGAATCCCCAGGGGGCAGGGGATGGCTACACCTTC. This gives the protein CASSLNPQGAGDGYTF.

DNA for the CDR3: TGTGCCAGCAGCCTTGGGGGACAGGTCGTCGAAGCTTTCTTT. Its translation is CASSLGGQVVEAFF. This rearrangement joins TRBV11-2 to TRBJ1-1, with 8 bases lining up with TRBD1. V was pared by 5 bases and J by 8 bases, with 10 bases of the junction left unmatched. Germline CDR1 and CDR2: SGHAT and FQNNGV. CDR3 length equals 14 residues. Full variable domain (missing parts from reference TRBV11-2 and TRBJ1-1): EAGVAQSPRYKIIEKRQSVAFWCNPISGHATLYWYQQILGQGPKLLIQFQNNGVVDDSQLPKDRFSAERLKGVDSTLKIQPAKLEDSAVYLCASSLGGQVVEAFFGQGTRLTVV.

The J gene is TRBJ1-2, the V gene TRBV5-5; possibly TRBD1 for D (6 bases). V was pared by 3 bases and J by 2 bases, with 8 bases between. Germline loops: CDR1 SGHKS, CDR2 YYEKEE (reference sequence). This CDR3 region has 13 residues. The CDR3: CASSSRGNYGYTF. The CDR3 DNA follows: TGTGCCAGCAGCTCGAGGGGGAACTATGGCTACACCTTC.

V usage is TRBV5-5 and J usage is TRBJ2-3; TRBD1 agrees at 7 bases. CDR3 size: 16 residues. Per germline, CDR1 SGHKS and CDR2 YYEKEE (reference sequence). V was pared by 3 bases and J by 7 bases, with 14 bases of the junction left unmatched. CDR3 nucleotide sequence: TGTGCCAGCAGCTGGGGAACGACAGGGACCGTACATACGCAGTATTTT. Protein product: CASSWGTTGTVHTQYF.

The V and J genes are TRBV27 and TRBJ2-1; 10 positions match TRBD1. Germline V gene data show CDR1 as MNHEY and CDR2 as SMNVEV (reference sequence). V gave up 6 bases and J gave up 7 bases; unmatched junction bases: 6. The CDR3 totals 14 residues. CDR3 bases: TGTGCCAGCAGGTTGGGACAGGGGTGGAATGAGCAGTTCTTC. It encodes CASRLGQGWNEQFF.

V usage is TRBV15 and J usage is TRBJ1-4; no firm D call. The CDR3 runs 15 residues. Germline values: CDR1 LNHNV, CDR2 YYDKDF (reference sequence). The V and J ends lost 0 bases and 8 bases respectively, with 13 bases between them. CDR3 protein: CATSRDPGREEKLFF. The DNA for the CDR3 is TGTGCCACCAGCAGAGACCCAGGAAGGGAGGAAAAACTGTTTTTT.